The 20 T cell receptor beta chains below were found in one sample sequenced in a study of cytomegalovirus exposure and HLA in healthy donors. The PCR made use of 60 Vbeta and 13 Jbeta primers. Sequenced by immunoSEQ multiplex PCR; TCRdb stores in-frame clones only, minus some. The sample has about 80,000 clones; around 77% are singletons. Sequenced material: PBMCs. The receptors originated from a man aged 45-60 years in good health and CMV-seronegative.

This clone was seen a handful of times. The V and J genes are TRBV14 and TRBJ1-6; 10 bases are shared with TRBD1. This CDR3 is built from 16 residues. Germline V lookup: CDR1 SGHDN, CDR2 FVKESK. Germline trimming cut 3 bases from V and 6 bases from J; bases unmatched to any gene: 5. Written as DNA, the CDR3 is TGTGCCAGCAGCCAGTACCGGGACAGGGGTAATTCACCCCTCCACTTT. Translating it yields CASSQYRDRGNSPLHF.

The CDR3 nucleotides read TGTGCCAGCAGTCTTGGGGGGTTAAGAGAAAAACTGTTTTTT. Encoded protein: CASSLGGLREKLFF. The genes are TRBV28 and TRBJ1-4; D may be TRBD1 (5 bases). The ends were cut back, 5 bases at V and 8 bases at J, with 15 bases in the middle. The CDR3 length is 14 residues. CDR1 and CDR2 from the germline V gene are MDHEN and SYDVKM.

The chain has TRBV29-1 and TRBJ2-3, with 8 bases matching TRBD2. Germline-derived CDR1 and CDR2 are SQVTM and ANQGSEA. V shed 8 bases and J 8 bases; nucleotides not matched to a gene: 12. There are 13 residues in the CDR3. This chain's CDR3 is CSTLLVREGTQYF. The CDR3 region has the DNA TGCAGCACCTTACTAGTTCGGGAGGGTACGCAGTATTTT.

About this clone: Different DNA sequences within this sample yield the same CDR3. V usage is TRBV5-1 and J usage is TRBJ1-2, with D maybe TRBD1 (6 bases). The CDR3 extends over 13 amino acids. CDR1 is SGHRS and CDR2 is YFSETQ in the germline V gene. Trimming removed 4 bases at V and 2 bases at J, with 9 bases between. The CDR3 nucleotides read TGCGCCAGCAGCCCTGACAGGAACTATGGCTACACCTTC. Translation gives CASSPDRNYGYTF.

V usage is TRBV5-4 and J usage is TRBJ2-1, with 16 bases that match TRBD2. This CDR3 has 17 amino acids. After removal of 4 bases from V and 10 bases from J, the junction contained 11 bases not matched to a gene. Germline V lookup: CDR1 SGHNT, CDR2 YYREEE (reference sequence). The CDR3 DNA reads as TGTGCCAGCAGCCCTGCCCTAGGGACTAGCGGGGGGGCCGAGCAGTTCTTC. This encodes CASSPALGTSGGAEQFF.

This clone is a singleton in its sample. V usage is TRBV5-1 and J usage is TRBJ2-3; 9 bases match TRBD2. CDR1 is SGHRS and CDR2 is YFSETQ in the germline V gene. The CDR3 has 17 amino acids. The V segment lost 0 bases and the J segment 6 bases; nucleotides outside the gene matches: 11. The CDR3 bases are TGCGCCAGCAGCTTGGCGAGGAGCGGGGGGCTAGGGGATACGCAGTATTTT. This encodes CASSLARSGGLGDTQYF.

The chain links TRBV10-3 to TRBJ2-5; 8 bases fit TRBD2. Germline V gene data show CDR1 as ENHRY and CDR2 as SYGVKD. The CDR3 is 15 amino acids. J was trimmed by 1 base and V by 8 bases; bases with no gene match: 9. The CDR3 region is CAISRGAGAQETQYF. CDR3 nucleotides: TGTGCCATCTCACGAGGAGCGGGAGCCCAAGAGACCCAGTACTTC.

The rearrangement uses TRBV15 and TRBJ2-1; D gene unclear. The CDR3 loop spans 14 amino acids. Germline lookup yields CDR1 LNHNV and CDR2 YYDKDF (reference sequence). V was clipped by 0 bases and J by 4 bases, with 7 bases between them. This CDR3 is CATSRDDGYNEQFF. The CDR3 region has the DNA TGTGCCACCAGCAGAGACGACGGGTACAATGAGCAGTTCTTC. The full variable domain, its missing parts supplied by reference TRBV15 and TRBJ2-1, is DAMVIQNPRYQVTQFGKPVTLSCSQTLNHNVMYWYQQKSSQAPKLLFHYYDKDFNNEADTPDNFQSRRPNTSFCFLDIRSPGLGDTAMYLCATSRDDGYNEQFFGPGTRLTVL.

This rearrangement joins TRBV5-6 to TRBJ2-7; 12 positions match TRBD1. CDR1 SGHDT and CDR2 YYEEEE come from the germline V gene. V gave up 2 bases and J gave up 6 bases; unmatched junction bases: 6. The CDR3 totals 15 residues. CDR3 amino acids: CASSFGTGGRGEQYF. CDR3 in DNA: TGTGCCAGCAGCTTTGGGACAGGGGGCCGGGGCGAGCAGTACTTC. Supplemented by reference TRBV5-6 and TRBJ2-7, the full variable domain reads DAGVTQSPTHLIKTRGQQVTLRCSPKSGHDTVSWYQQALGQGPQFIFQYYEEEERQRGNFPDRFSGHQFPNYSSELNVNALLLGDSALYLCASSFGTGGRGEQYFGPGTRLTVT.

This clone was seen only a few times. The chain is built from TRBV5-4 and TRBJ1-1; D is undetermined. The germline V gene has CDR1 SGHNT and CDR2 YYREEE (reference sequence). V lost 2 bases and J 0 bases, leaving 8 bases between the germline ends. This CDR3 comprises 14 residues. The DNA for the CDR3 is TGTGCCAGCAGCTTTAGTAAGATGAACACTGAAGCTTTCTTT. Its translation: CASSFSKMNTEAFF.

The rearrangement links TRBV21-1 to TRBJ2-1; the DNA was not compared with TRBD2, the D call given in the table. TRBV21-1 is annotated as a pseudogene. The CDR3 is 18 residues long. CDR3 amino acids: CASSKGRCGGASWDEQFF. The CDR3 nucleotides read TGTGCCAGCAGCAAAGGAAGGTGCGGGGGGGCCAGCTGGGATGAGCAGTTCTTC.

The V and J genes are TRBV19 and TRBJ2-2; TRBD1 agrees at 11 bases. Germline lookup yields CDR1 LNHDA and CDR2 SQIVND (reference sequence). Trimming cost V 4 bases and J 5 bases; bases outside gene matches: 9. The CDR3 runs 17 residues. In nucleotides, the CDR3 is TGTGCCAGTAGTAGCCGGGACAGGGGGAGGTGGACCGGGGAGCTGTTTTTT. Its protein product is CASSSRDRGRWTGELFF. The full variable domain, rest sourced from reference TRBV19 and TRBJ2-2, is DGGITQSPKYLFRKEGQNVTLSCEQNLNHDAMYWYRQDPGQGLRLIYYSQIVNDFQKGDIAEGYSVSREKKESFPLTVTSAQKNPTAFYLCASSSRDRGRWTGELFFGEGSRLTVL.

The chain recombines TRBV2 with TRBJ2-2; D is possibly TRBD1 (6 bases). The CDR3 is 14 amino acids. Germline CDR1 SNHLY, CDR2 FYNNEI. V was trimmed by 7 bases and J by 5 bases, leaving 14 bases between them. The CDR3 DNA follows: TGTGCCAGCAAGAGGACAGAAGGGACCGGGGAGCTGTTTTTT. Protein: CASKRTEGTGELFF.

The chain is built from TRBV5-1 and TRBJ2-7; 8 positions agree with TRBD1. CDR1 and CDR2 (germline): SGHRS, YFSETQ. CDR3 length equals 13 residues. Trimming removed 5 bases from V and 1 base from J; junction bases left unmatched: 2. CDR3 amino acids: CASRQGGSYEQYF. In DNA form, the CDR3 reads TGCGCCAGCAGACAGGGGGGATCCTACGAGCAGTACTTC.

This chain joins TRBV30 and TRBJ1-2, with D unclear. Trimming shortened V by 3 bases and J by 8 bases, and 16 bases separated the two germline ends. The CDR3 has 13 residues. CDR1 is GTSNPN, CDR2 SVGIG, per germline (reference sequence). The CDR3 DNA is TGTGCCTGGAGCGCAAATAGCGGGGTAGGCTACACCTTC. Its translation is CAWSANSGVGYTF. Full variable domain (outside the CDR3, taken from reference TRBV30 and TRBJ1-2): SQTIHQWPATLVQPVGSPLSLECTVEGTSNPNLYWYRQAAGRGLQLLFYSVGIGQISSEVPQNLSASRPQDRQFILSSKKLLLSDSGFYLCAWSANSGVGYTFGSGTRLTVV.

The V and J genes are TRBV15 and TRBJ1-1; TRBD1 might be the D (5 bases). Germline CDR1 and CDR2: LNHNV and YYDKDF (reference sequence). Trimming removed 0 bases from V and 5 bases from J, with 13 bases in between. The CDR3 totals 15 residues. CDR3 amino acids: CATSREPGEGTEAFF. CDR3 in DNA: TGTGCCACCAGCAGAGAACCGGGGGAGGGTACTGAAGCTTTCTTT.

The chain uses TRBV15 and TRBJ2-5; D is possibly TRBD2 (6 bases). CDR1 LNHNV and CDR2 YYDKDF come from the germline V gene (reference sequence). There are 17 residues in the CDR3. The V end lost 0 bases, the J end lost 5 bases, and 19 bases lay between the germline ends. The CDR3 region has the DNA TGTGCCACCAGCAGAGATTTTGGAGCGCGGGGTCGTGAGACCCAGTACTTC. It codes for CATSRDFGARGRETQYF. Together with reference TRBV15 and TRBJ2-5, the CDR3 gives the full variable domain: DAMVIQNPRYQVTQFGKPVTLSCSQTLNHNVMYWYQQKSSQAPKLLFHYYDKDFNNEADTPDNFQSRRPNTSFCFLDIRSPGLGDTAMYLCATSRDFGARGRETQYFGPGTRLLVL.

The V call is TRBV19, the J call TRBJ1-4, with TRBD1 matching over 12 bases. V lost 7 bases to trimming and J lost 7 bases; unmatched junction nucleotides: 10. Germline V gives CDR1 LNHDA, CDR2 SQIVND (reference sequence). CDR3 length: 16 residues. CDR3 loop: CASNPGQGALAEKLFF. As DNA, the CDR3 is TGTGCCAGTAATCCGGGACAGGGGGCTTTGGCTGAAAAACTGTTTTTT.

This clone appeared a single time. J is TRBJ1-6 and V is TRBV30; D possibly corresponds to TRBD1 (5 bases). Germline CDR1 GTSNPN, CDR2 SVGIG (reference sequence). This CDR3 is 13 amino acids long. V was cut by 2 bases and J by 10 bases, with 12 bases left in between. The CDR3 reads CAWSLKGNSPLHF. CDR3 sequence (DNA): TGTGCCTGGAGTCTAAAGGGGAACTCACCCCTCCACTTT.

This chain uses TRBV7-9 with TRBJ1-5; no clear D gene. This CDR3 contains 13 residues. Per the germline V gene, CDR1 is SEHNR and CDR2 is FQNEAQ (reference sequence). The V end lost 5 bases, the J end lost 6 bases, and 11 bases lay between the germline ends. CDR3: CASSVRLGQPQHF. In nucleotides, the CDR3 is TGTGCCAGCAGCGTACGACTTGGTCAGCCCCAGCATTTT.